Shown below are 27 T cell receptor beta chains from a single sample sequenced in a study of neurological immune-mediated disorders. Each CDR3 protein is one row after TCRdb ran MiXCR on the 5' RACE reads. The sample includes tens of thousands of distinct CDR3 sequences, roughly an eighth of them seen just once. The sequenced material came from PBMCs. These receptors were collected from a man in his 60s in good health.

The V gene is TRBV18, the J gene TRBJ2-7; maybe TRBD1 (6 bases). The CDR3 runs 14 residues. Germline loops: CDR1 KGHSH, CDR2 LQKENI. V was cut by 6 bases and J by 2 bases, with 14 bases left in between. The CDR3 loop reads CASSRDTLTYEQYF. Here the CDR3 DNA reads TGTGCCAGCTCCCGGGACACCCTTACCTACGAGCAGTACTTC.

The table lists this clonotype with many counts. The chain recombines TRBV7-8 with TRBJ2-5; no firm D call. Trimming left V 5 bases short and J 5 bases short, with 9 bases between. Looked up from germline, CDR1 is SGHVS and CDR2 is FQNEAQ. This CDR3 spans 12 amino acids. The CDR3 spells CASSDHGETQYF. The CDR3 region has the DNA TGTGCCAGCAGCGATCACGGGGAGACCCAGTACTTC.

This clonotype has at least ten counts. V gene TRBV7-9 combines with J gene TRBJ1-5, with no clear D. Trimming pared 1 base from V and 3 bases from J, leaving 7 bases between. The CDR3 loop spans 14 amino acids. Germline CDR1 and CDR2: SEHNR and FQNEAQ (reference sequence). CDR3 nucleotides: TGTGCCAGCAGCTTAGAGGCAGCCAATCAGCCCCAGCATTTT. Protein: CASSLEAANQPQHF.

This clonotype is labeled as medium-sized. The chain has TRBV13 and TRBJ2-7, with 8 bases fitting TRBD1. In germline, CDR1 is PRHDT, CDR2 FYEKMQ (reference sequence). Germline trimming cut 5 bases from V and 1 base from J; bases unmatched to any gene: 7. There are 15 residues in the CDR3. CDR3: CASSPRTGTSYEQYF. The CDR3 DNA follows: TGTGCCAGCAGCCCGCGGACAGGGACGTCCTACGAGCAGTACTTC.

This clonotype was observed many times. V gene TRBV27 combines with J gene TRBJ1-1; D is ambiguous. The germline V and J ends were trimmed by 7 bases and 0 bases, with 9 bases remaining between them. The CDR3 covers 13 residues. Germline CDR1 is MNHEY and CDR2 is SMNVEV (reference sequence). This chain's CDR3 is CASTRALNTEAFF. The CDR3 DNA follows: TGTGCCAGCACGCGGGCCTTGAACACTGAAGCTTTCTTT.

V and J are TRBV2 and TRBJ1-4; 7 bases match TRBD1. The CDR3 is 16 residues long. J lost 8 bases, V lost 4 bases, and 13 bases had no gene match. Per germline, CDR1 SNHLY and CDR2 FYNNEI. CDR3 sequence: CASSGEQGDREEKLFF. The CDR3 nucleotides read TGTGCCAGCAGTGGAGAGCAGGGGGATAGGGAGGAAAAACTGTTTTTT.

At least ten counts were recorded for this clonotype. The chain couples TRBV10-3 to TRBJ1-4; D is unresolved. Deletions cut 0 bases from V and 8 bases from J, with 10 bases between. The CDR3 loop spans 14 amino acids. The germline CDR1 and CDR2 sequences are ENHRY and SYGVKD. The CDR3 region has the DNA TGTGCCATCAGTGAGTCTGAACGTTTCGAAAAACTGTTTTTT. Translating gives CAISESERFEKLFF.

This clonotype was detected many times. This chain joins TRBV3-1 and TRBJ1-2; D unclear. V shed 4 bases and J shed 3 bases, with 12 bases lying between them. The CDR3 covers 14 residues. Germline assignment: CDR1 LGHDT and CDR2 YNNKEL (reference sequence). The CDR3 DNA reads as TGTGCCAGCAGCCTAGCCCCCGGGGACTATGGCTACACCTTC. Its protein product is CASSLAPGDYGYTF.

This clonotype was observed at least ten times. This rearrangement joins TRBV20-1 to TRBJ2-5, with 8 bases matching TRBD2. The germline CDR1 and CDR2 sequences are DFQATT and SNEGSKA (reference sequence). The CDR3 sequence is 14 residues long. The V segment lost 6 bases and the J segment 1 base; nucleotides outside the gene matches: 7. For the CDR3, the DNA is TGCAGTGCCACCTTGCTAGCGGGCCAAGAGACCCAGTACTTC. This encodes CSATLLAGQETQYF.

This clonotype was detected many times. The chain joins TRBV12-3 or TRBV12-4 to TRBJ1-5; D uncertain. Trimming shortened V by 9 bases and J by 0 bases, and 9 bases separated the two germline ends. The CDR3 contains 13 residues. CDR3 amino acids: CASTLGSNQPQHF. CDR3 DNA: TGTGCCAGTACGTTGGGTAGCAATCAGCCCCAGCATTTT.

This clonotype was detected many times. V usage is TRBV20-1 and J usage is TRBJ1-5; D might be TRBD1 (6 bases). The V and J ends lost 3 bases and 6 bases respectively, with 18 bases between them. This CDR3 region has 15 residues. Per germline, CDR1 DFQATT and CDR2 SNEGSKA (reference sequence). The CDR3 nucleotides are TGCAGTGCTAGCACCATGAGGGGGGCGGGTCAGCCCCAGCATTTT. The encoded protein is CSASTMRGAGQPQHF.

This clonotype was counted many times. The chain uses TRBV7-2 and TRBJ1-6, with D possibly TRBD1 on 5 matching bases. The germline V gene has CDR1 SGHTA and CDR2 FQGNSA. The CDR3 spans 14 residues. The V and J ends lost 0 bases and 9 bases respectively, with 9 bases between them. CDR3 in amino acids: CASSLAQQVSPLHF. The CDR3 DNA is TGTGCCAGCAGCTTAGCCCAACAGGTTTCACCCCTCCACTTT.

This clonotype showed up many times. The V call is TRBV6-4, the J call TRBJ1-1; no clear D gene. This CDR3 spans 13 amino acids. Germline V gene lookup returns CDR1 MRHNA and CDR2 SNTAGT. Trimming took off 6 bases at V and 1 base at J, with 9 bases between the two ends. The DNA for the CDR3 is TGTGCCAGCAGCTCGAACTGGAACACTGAAGCTTTCTTT. It codes for CASSSNWNTEAFF.

V gene TRBV28 combines with J gene TRBJ2-7; TRBD2 is a possible D gene (5 bases). There are 14 residues in the CDR3. CDR1 is MDHEN, CDR2 SYDVKM, per germline. The CDR3 sequence: CSSTSEGLWYEQYF. The CDR3 bases are TGTTCTAGCACCTCAGAAGGATTGTGGTACGAGCAGTACTTC.

This clonotype has a count of ten or more. The chain uses TRBV12-3 or TRBV12-4 and TRBJ1-6; D call uncertain. The CDR3 covers 14 residues. V lost 6 bases to trimming and J lost 7 bases, with 13 bases between them. The CDR3 sequence is CASRRRSDNSPLHF. The CDR3 DNA sequence: TGTGCCAGCAGGCGTCGAAGCGACAATTCACCCCTCCACTTT.

In its sample, this clonotype was seen many times. This chain joins TRBV7-8 and TRBJ2-1; possible D gene TRBD2, 6 bases. Germline V gene data show CDR1 as SGHVS and CDR2 as FQNEAQ. Trimming shortened V by 5 bases and J by 8 bases, and 19 bases separated the two germline ends. The CDR3 runs 15 residues. This CDR3 reads CASSHHFRDLYEQFF. CDR3 coding DNA: TGTGCCAGCAGCCATCACTTCCGGGACTTGTATGAGCAGTTCTTC.

By share, this clonotype ranks as medium-sized (0.01 to 0.1%). This rearrangement joins TRBV5-1 to TRBJ1-4, with 10 bases lining up with TRBD1. Per the germline V gene, CDR1 is SGHRS and CDR2 is YFSETQ. The CDR3 length is 13 residues. Trimming took 3 bases from V and 7 from J; bases not matched to a gene: 0. The CDR3 DNA is TGCGCCAGCAGCTGGACAGGGGGTGAAAAACTGTTTTTT. Residues: CASSWTGGEKLFF. Based on the CDR3 plus reference TRBV5-1 and TRBJ1-4, the full variable domain is KAGVTQTPRYLIKTRGQQVTLSCSPISGHRSVSWYQQTPGQGLQFLFEYFSETQRNKGNFPGRFSGRQFSNSRSEMNVSTLELGDSALYLCASSWTGGEKLFFGSGTQLSVL.

There are many counts of this clonotype. This CDR3 is CASSLDWNSPLHF. CDR3 DNA sequence: TGCGCCAGCAGCTTGGATTGGAATTCACCCCTCCACTTT. The chain combines TRBV5-1 with TRBJ1-6, with D unresolved. This CDR3 is 13 amino acids long. Per germline, CDR1 SGHRS and CDR2 YFSETQ. Trimming pared 0 bases from V and 7 bases from J, leaving 5 bases between.

The rearrangement joins TRBV28 to TRBJ2-1, with D possibly being TRBD2 (5 bases). This CDR3 is 12 amino acids long. Germline lookup yields CDR1 MDHEN and CDR2 SYDVKM. Trimming cost V 6 bases and J 10 bases, with 13 bases left between them. The CDR3: CASRSAPGEQFF. For the CDR3, the DNA is TGTGCCAGCAGGTCGGCCCCGGGGGAGCAGTTCTTC.

This clonotype was counted ten times or more. The V call is TRBV20-1, the J call TRBJ1-1, with a weak D call TRBD1 (5 bases). Germline V gene data show CDR1 as DFQATT and CDR2 as SNEGSKA (reference sequence). V was shortened by 3 bases and J by 4 bases, with 12 bases between the two germline ends. This CDR3 is built from 13 residues. This CDR3 reads CSASKSRGTEAFF. The CDR3 bases are TGCAGTGCTAGTAAGAGTAGGGGCACTGAAGCTTTCTTT.

V gene TRBV3-1 combines with J gene TRBJ2-4; D gene uncertain. Germline V gives CDR1 LGHDT, CDR2 YNNKEL (reference sequence). The CDR3 contains 14 residues. V lost 4 bases and J 6 bases, leaving 13 bases between the germline ends. The CDR3 DNA reads TGTGCCAGCAGCCGAAGCCACACTGGAAACATTCAGTACTTC. Protein product: CASSRSHTGNIQYF.

The table lists this clonotype with many counts. In DNA, the CDR3 is TGTGCCAGCAGCTTAGGAGGGAGCATTCAGTACTTC. The encoded protein is CASSLGGSIQYF. This chain connects TRBV7-2 to TRBJ2-4, with D possibly matching TRBD2 (5 bases). The V end was cut by 1 base, the J end by 9 bases, with 7 bases between. The CDR3 covers 12 residues. In germline, CDR1 is SGHTA, CDR2 FQGNSA. Using reference TRBV7-2 and TRBJ2-4 for the parts outside the CDR3, the full variable domain is GAGVSQSPSNKVTEKGKDVELRCDPISGHTALYWYRQSLGQGLEFLIYFQGNSAPDKSGLPSDRFSAERTGGSVSTLTIQRTQQEDSAVYLCASSLGGSIQYFGAGTRLSVL.

The sample holds many counts of this clonotype. V gene TRBV12-3 or TRBV12-4 combines with J gene TRBJ1-1; a weak D match, TRBD1 (6 bases). V was shortened by 4 bases and J by 2 bases, with 14 bases between the two germline ends. The CDR3 extends over 15 amino acids. In DNA form, the CDR3 reads TGTGCCAGCAGTTGGGGGCTTAGCAGTAACACTGAAGCTTTCTTT. Its protein product is CASSWGLSSNTEAFF.

This clonotype was counted ten times or more. The chain carries TRBV20-1 and TRBJ2-1; TRBD2 is a possible D gene (6 bases). CDR3 length: 13 amino acids. Germline CDR1 is DFQATT and CDR2 is SNEGSKA (reference sequence). V lost 4 bases and J 1 base, leaving 8 bases between the germline ends. The CDR3 is CSATGVSYNEQFF. In nucleotides, the CDR3 is TGCAGTGCTACGGGGGTATCCTACAATGAGCAGTTCTTC.

The chain links TRBV18 to TRBJ2-7; possibly TRBD1 for D (5 bases). From germline, CDR1 is KGHSH and CDR2 LQKENI. Trimming cost V 4 bases and J 2 bases, with 12 bases left between them. The CDR3 runs to 14 residues. The CDR3, as DNA: TGTGCCAGCTCACTACAGGACCGACCCTACGAGCAGTACTTC. Protein sequence: CASSLQDRPYEQYF.

Many counts were recorded for this clonotype. CDR3: CASRRVGEGLHSPLHF. The CDR3 DNA sequence: TGTGCCAGCAGAAGGGTTGGGGAGGGTCTTCATTCACCCCTCCACTTT. The chain couples TRBV6-1 to TRBJ1-6; D remains unclear. CDR3 length: 16 residues. Trimming cost V 6 bases and J 8 bases, with 20 bases left between them. CDR1 is MNHNS and CDR2 is SASEGT in the germline V gene.

This clonotype was counted many times. The V gene is TRBV7-2, the J gene TRBJ2-5; 8 bases are a match to TRBD1. The ends lost 4 bases at V and 2 bases at J; junction bases unmatched: 6. From germline, CDR1 is SGHTA and CDR2 FQGNSA. This CDR3 has 15 amino acids. This CDR3 is CASSSGTGQQETQYF. In nucleotides, the CDR3 is TGTGCCAGCAGCTCGGGGACAGGCCAGCAAGAGACCCAGTACTTC.